Listed below are T cell receptor beta chains from one sample, sequenced in a study of cytomegalovirus exposure and HLA in healthy donors. TCRdb's copy holds only in-frame clones and misses some; the assay was immunoSEQ multiplex PCR. Of 120,000 or so clones detected, 55% to 75% appear once; the ten largest clones hold approximately 1.5%. The sequencing input was PBMCs. These receptors all come from a young man in good health and CMV-seropositive. Both conserved end residues are part of each CDR3. A D gene is named only where the DNA matches it firmly. Not all rows give a size; the values are once, few, many and, for expanded clones, a class.

j_call d_call clone_size v_call cdr3_nt cdr3_aa
TRBJ2-5 TRBD1 . TRBV5-1 TGCGCCAGCAGCGGTGGGACAGGGTCATCAGAGACCCAGTACTTC CASSGGTGSSETQYF
TRBJ1-2 . few TRBV6-5 TGTGCCAGCAGTTACTCTGGACGGGATCGCTACACCTTC CASSYSGRDRYTF
TRBJ2-7 TRBD2 . TRBV4-1 TGCGCCAGCAGCCAAGTCCCGGGAGGGCCCTACGAGCAGTACTTC CASSQVPGGPYEQYF
TRBJ2-7 TRBD1 . TRBV5-1 TGCGCCAGCAGCCCGTCTGCCGGGACAGGGTGGTACGAGCAGTACTTC CASSPSAGTGWYEQYF
TRBJ2-5 TRBD2 once TRBV4-3 TGCGCCAGCAGCCAAGTAGGACTAGCGCTACAAGAGACCCAGTACTTC CASSQVGLALQETQYF
TRBJ2-3 TRBD2 . TRBV4-1 TGCGCCAGCAGCCGAACCTTACTAGCGGGAGTTAGGGATACGCAGTATTTT CASSRTLLAGVRDTQYF
TRBJ2-7 TRBD2 . TRBV6-5 TGTGCCAGCACCAGGGAGGTGGCGGGAGGACACGAGCAGTACTTC CASTREVAGGHEQYF
TRBJ2-1 . . TRBV6-5 TGTGCCAGCAGGATATCGGGGGGCAGGAATGAGCAGTTCTTC CASRISGGRNEQFF
TRBJ2-3 . few TRBV27 TGTGCCAGCAGCCCCCCCGGGGGTGAAGATACGCAGTATTTT CASSPPGGEDTQYF
TRBJ2-7 . . TRBV18 TGTGCCAGCTCACCACGGCGGGGCGAGAGGTACGAGCAGTACTTC CASSPRRGERYEQYF
TRBJ1-2 TRBD1 . TRBV6-1 TGTGCCAGCAGTGAAACGGCAGGGGGCTATGGCTACACCTTC CASSETAGGYGYTF
TRBJ2-1 TRBD2 . TRBV6-4 TGTGCCAGCAGTGGACTAGCGGGAGGGCCCAATGAGCAGTTCTTC CASSGLAGGPNEQFF
TRBJ2-3 TRBD2 . TRBV9 TGTGCCAGCAGCGTAGGTGGCTCGGGGGGTTTTAATACGCAGTATTTT CASSVGGSGGFNTQYF
TRBJ2-2 . . TRBV4-1 TGCGCCAGCAGCCAACTTATCGGGAACACCGGGAAGCTGTTTTTT CASSQLIGNTGKLFF
TRBJ2-2 TRBD2 few TRBV7-2 TGTGCCAGCAGCGCCGCCAGGCTACGGGAGGGCCGAGGCGGGGAGCTGTTTTTT CASSAARLREGRGGELFF
TRBJ1-1 . . TRBV9 TGTGCCAGCAGCGTAGACGGCAGGGTCACTGAAGCTTCCTTT CASSVDGRVTEASF
TRBJ1-2 . . TRBV28 TGTGCCAGCAGAACTCCGGGGGATGGCTACACCTTC CASRTPGDGYTF
TRBJ2-5 TRBD2 . TRBV5-6 TGTGCCAGCAGCCTCCCCCCTGGGACTAGCGGGTTATCGGGAGAGACCCAGTACTTC CASSLPPGTSGLSGETQYF
TRBJ1-6 TRBD1 . TRBV19 TGTGCCACCTCGGACAGGGGAAATTCACCCCTCCACTTT CATSDRGNSPLHF
TRBJ2-1 . . TRBV5-1 TGCGCCAGCAGCCCTATACTAGGGAGCGAGCAGTTCTTC CASSPILGSEQFF
TRBJ1-4 TRBD1 few TRBV12-5 TGTGCTAGTGGCCAGAGACAGGGCGGCGAAAAACTGTTTTTT CASGQRQGGEKLFF
TRBJ1-1 TRBD1 . TRBV5-1 TGCGCCAGCAGCTTGGACGGGACAGGGGGCTTGGCTTTCTTT CASSLDGTGGLAFF
TRBJ2-2 TRBD1 few TRBV5-6 TGTGCCAGCAGCTACAGGGGGAAATACACCGGGGAGCTGTTTTTT CASSYRGKYTGELFF
TRBJ2-2 TRBD2 few TRBV7-3 TGTGCCAGCAGCTTAAGTTCGGGAGGGAAAGGGACCGGGGAGCTGTTTTTT CASSLSSGGKGTGELFF
TRBJ2-7 TRBD1 . TRBV30 TGTGCCTGGAGCAACAGGGACAGGGGCCCCGTTCAGTACTTC CAWSNRDRGPVQYF
TRBJ2-2 TRBD2 . TRBV27 TGTGCCAGCGGCAATTTAGCGGGAGGTAGGGCCGGGGAGCTGTTTTTT CASGNLAGGRAGELFF
TRBJ2-7 . . TRBV5-1 TGCGCCAGCAGCCGTCCCCTAGTGGTTACAGGGAAAAATAGTCACGAGCAGTACTTC CASSRPLVVTGKNSHEQYF
TRBJ2-5 . few TRBV28 TGTGCCAGCAGCCCTACTAGTCGTATGAGGACCCAGTACTTC CASSPTSRMRTQYF
TRBJ2-1 . . TRBV18 TGTGCCAGCTCACTTCAACTGGGGAGCTCCTACAATGAGCAGTTCTTC CASSLQLGSSYNEQFF
TRBJ1-5 TRBD1 few TRBV19 TGTGCCAGTAGTATAGAGGCAGGGGGCGTCTGGCAGCCCCAGCATTTT CASSIEAGGVWQPQHF
TRBJ1-4 . once TRBV7-3 TGTGCCAGCTCCACAGGGCCCAACGAAAAACTGTTTTTT CASSTGPNEKLFF
TRBJ2-2 TRBD2 few TRBV4-2 TGTGCCAGCAGCCTGGAACTAGCGGGAGAAACCGGGGAGCTGTTTTTT CASSLELAGETGELFF
TRBJ1-5 . . TRBV28 TGTGCCAGCAGAATAAATATGGGACTGCCCCAGCATTTT CASRINMGLPQHF
TRBJ2-7 TRBD1 . TRBV27 TGTGCCAGCAGTAAAGGACAGGGTTTTCGATCCTACGAGCAGTACTTC CASSKGQGFRSYEQYF
TRBJ2-7 . . TRBV5-6 TGTGCCAGCAGCTTCACAGGCTCCTACGAGCAGTACTTC CASSFTGSYEQYF
TRBJ2-5 . . TRBV18 TGTGCCAGCTCACGTGCCCTCGGGGAGACCCAGTACTTC CASSRALGETQYF
TRBJ1-2 . . TRBV4-1 TGCGCCAGCAGCCAAGTCAGTCTCTATGGCTACACCTTC CASSQVSLYGYTF
TRBJ2-7 . . TRBV5-5 TGTGCCAGCAGCTTATTTGTTCCGGGGGTTCTGGGCTACGAGCAGTACTTC CASSLFVPGVLGYEQYF
TRBJ1-1 TRBD1 few TRBV18 TGTGCCAGCTCAGGTGACAGGGATGAAGCTTTCTTT CASSGDRDEAFF
TRBJ1-2 . . TRBV5-1 TGCGCCAGCAGCTTGGAAATGGGCGAGGGAGCTCCCTATGGCTACACCTTC CASSLEMGEGAPYGYTF
TRBJ2-1 TRBD2 once TRBV7-3 TGTGCCAGCAGCCTCGAGGGACTAGCCCCATGGAATGAGCAGTTCTTC CASSLEGLAPWNEQFF